Detailed here is one T cell receptor beta chain. Its antigen is unknown. Trimming removed 8 bases from V and 8 bases from J, with 31 bases in between. CDR1 SNHLY and CDR2 FYNNEI come from the germline V gene. The CDR3 spans 17 residues. These data originate in a study of cytomegalovirus exposure and HLA in healthy donors. At the level of the study: Within an early data release were about 85 million unique TCRs drawn from HLA-typed donors. General study results and limits: A later examination showed that TCR association rates differed by HLA locus, with DRB1 most and HLA-C fewest. Clonal expansion, a later analysis showed, was greater in HLA-associated TCR beta chains than in equally common others. Roughly even sequencing depth across donors was the assumption behind the presence/absence analyses.

PCR employed 60 Vbeta and 13 Jbeta primers. Sequencing used immunoSEQ multiplex PCR; TCRdb keeps in-frame clones, though not all of them. The sample includes about 67,000 clones. The sequenced sample consisted of PBMCs. J is TRBJ2-7 and V is TRBV2, with D perhaps matching TRBD2 (7 bases). The clonotype comes from a man in his thirties or forties in good health and CMV-seropositive. The CDR3 reads CASRRTSPKWGASKQYF. The CDR3 DNA is TGTGCCAGCCGCCGGACTAGTCCGAAATGGGGGGCCTCCAAGCAGTACTTC.